This T cell receptor beta chain is drawn from a study of cytomegalovirus exposure and HLA in healthy donors (TCRdb year 2017). General notes on the study: An earlier analysis of 587 of the donors reported approximately 260 Gb of sequence data and 90 million to 120 million unique TCR beta sequences obtained from about 200 million T cells. About 330 gigabases of sequencing data and 70 million to 95 million unique TCR sequences made up an early release that covered fewer than 650 HLA-typed donors. Of the 300 to 450 genotyped donors, around 81% fell in the genetic ancestry cluster associated with self-reported Caucasian donors. The study was designed to test whether signatures of past pathogen exposure could be identified by cataloging public T cell receptors. The study profiled the T cell repertoires of fewer than 850 subjects by immunosequencing and related them to cytomegalovirus serostatus. Besides the first cohort of roughly 640 subjects, a separate validation cohort made up of 120 different subjects was used. To predict cytomegalovirus infection status, the study brought together high-throughput TCR immunosequencing, statistical association of individual TCRs with disease status, and machine learning. To study patterns of TCR occurrence, a later analysis re-analyzed previously published TCR beta repertoires from 666 donors and added high-resolution HLA genotyping. In the later analysis, no new phenotypic data were used to find candidate immune exposures; instead, reliance was placed on TCR beta sequences and their occurrence across donors. An earlier analysis of several hundred of the donors used high-throughput TCR beta sequencing to judge whether each TCR beta V gene segment behaved as functional or pseudogenic. Donor age, sex, ethnicity and CMV serostatus were compiled alongside the repertoire data. In a later genetic analysis, genome-wide SNP genotypes for about three fifths of the roughly 670 donors were used, and that subset was treated as a discovery cohort. Every discovery cohort repertoire had been produced on one sequencing platform. Both class I and class II loci were covered by HLA typing, at four-digit resolution. The number of donors typed differed by locus, with 629-630 for A, B, C, DRB1 and DQB1, 522 for DQA1, approximately 570 for DPA1, and some 450 for DPB1. Five DR-DQ haplotypes were handled as single units for association and clustering because linkage in the cohort was strong. Among about 370 genotyped donors of the cohort, an average of approximately 240,000 unique TCR beta nucleotide sequences was sequenced per donor, of which about 20% were non-productive. The paper as a whole reports these results and caveats: An association between a missense DCLRE1C variant and V-gene and J-gene trimming of TCR beta chains was found in a later genetic analysis and replicated in an independent cohort. Around 16 rarely observed V segments, including chromosome 9 orphons, were excluded from the earlier analysis of about 600 of the donors because counts were too low. While some public TCRs were present in many individuals, most TCR sequences turned up only very rarely across donors. Three of the identified cytomegalovirus-associated TCR beta chains were confirmed in vitro to be specific for cytomegalovirus antigens. It was suggested by the authors that the approach could potentially be generalized to other disease states and immunological phenotypes. A later analysis reported that several top co-occurrence clusters appeared linked to parvovirus B19, influenza, CMV and Epstein-Barr virus. According to a later genetic analysis, donors in an Asian-associated ancestry cluster had fewer N-insertions in productive TCRs than the approximately 700-donor mean. A later analysis found that TCR association rates varied across HLA loci, with DRB1 alleles showing the most associated TCRs and HLA-C alleles the fewest. When HLA alleles, especially DR and DQ, strongly co-occurred, attributing TCR associations to individual alleles was difficult. According to a later analysis, most CMV-associated TCR beta chains appeared to be HLA-restricted, and the HLA associations seemed to be driven largely by CMV exposure. Some IMGT-functional V segments, including TRBV6-2 and TRBV6-3, could not be told apart with the 87-base-pair reads, so those segments were excluded. Cytomegalovirus status was reported to be diagnosed by the classifier with high specificity and sensitivity in both the original and validation cohorts. Because some donors lacked HLA typing at each locus, the association tests relied only on the typed subset. Linkage disequilibrium might explain the correlated functional status among segregating V segments, but an unknown experimental factor could not be excluded. A group of highly shared sequence variants was considered likely to be a technical artifact of the sequencing pipeline. In a later analysis, around 17,000 TCR beta sequences were associated with specific HLA alleles at a false discovery rate of 0.05. A further reported finding was that TCR beta sequences accurately predicted the HLA-A and HLA-B alleles for most subjects in the first cohort. The study listed 150 to 200 TCR beta chains as associated with cytomegalovirus. Compared with equally common non-associated chains, HLA-associated TCR beta chains in a later analysis were more clonally expanded and had lower generation probabilities. In this cohort, only TCR beta chains were sequenced, and detectable features were limited by the absence of alpha or paired-chain data. Roughly uniform sequencing depth across donors was assumed in presence/absence analyses, although this assumption may not hold. Broadly in line with IMGT annotations, most TCR beta V segments showed up in productive rearrangements about 90% or about 30% of the time in an earlier analysis of 587 of the donors. For the cohort, immune exposure information was limited to CMV serostatus.

CDR1 and CDR2 are drawn from the germline V gene: SGDLS, YYNGEE. The CDR3 runs 14 residues from the cysteine to the phenylalanine. Left in the record is the CDR3 DNA by itself, 42 bases read in frame from the first base. V loses 2 bases of germline sequence and J loses 4 bases, and the interval between the two ends is 12 bases. Library preparation was by the immunoSEQ multiplex PCR assay. For the multiplex PCR, a mixture combining 60 forward primers for TCR Vbeta segments and 13 reverse primers for TCR Jbeta segments was used. A multiplex PCR assay on genomic DNA amplified the CDR3 region of rearranged TCR beta genes. The Illumina HiSeq System was used to sequence the amplified TCR beta libraries as 87-base-pair reads. Per the authors' processing: In a later analysis, roughly 80 million unique TCR beta chains were counted across the approximately 620 repertoires, and roughly 10 million of these chains were shared by at least two donors. A nearest-neighbor algorithm error-corrected the raw reads and collapsed the reads into unique sequences, merging closely related sequences to remove PCR and sequencing errors. CDR3 sequences were aligned to IMGT reference sequences to assign V, D and J gene segments. Each retained sequence needed at least a six-nucleotide match to both a V gene segment and a J gene segment. Rearrangements were classified as productive when the CDR3 lacked stop codons and remained in frame with V and J, and all other rearrangements were classified as non-productive. Following IMGT convention, CDR3 was defined as the stretch from the second conserved V-encoded cysteine up to the conserved J-encoded phenylalanine. The earlier analysis of about 610 of the donors excluded sequences that lacked an unambiguous match to a single V gene segment. In an earlier analysis of a few hundred of the donors, a V segment was called functional when productive rearrangements were above 56.7%, and segregating when the standard deviation between donors exceeded 5%. To diagnose cytomegalovirus status from the catalog of TCR beta chain sequences, a statistical classification framework was built. A later analysis assigned V and J genes by comparing TCR nucleotide sequences with IMGT/GENE-DB human TR gene sequences. A later analysis assigned CDR3 sequences and most-parsimonious VDJ recombination scenarios with the TCRdist pipeline. In a later analysis, each TCR beta chain was defined by its CDR3 amino acid sequence together with its V-gene family, and reads without a unique V-gene family were excluded. To address suspected cross-contamination and a sequencing artifact, a later analysis removed around 600 highly shared, low-generation-probability nucleotide sequences. In a later analysis, a clonal expansion index was calculated for each public chain from normalized within-repertoire ranks of inferred template counts. A later analysis computed generation probabilities with a VDJ recombination model fitted to out-of-frame rearrangements, and checked the results against IGoR. In a later analysis, TCR-TCR, TCR-HLA and TCR-CMV co-occurrence was scored with hypergeometric tests, and a repertoire-size bias correction was applied to TCR pairs. In a later analysis, false discovery rates were estimated by permuting HLA or CMV assignments 20 times. A later analysis grouped co-occurring TCRs with DBSCAN, adding TCRdist sequence similarity when clustering within HLA-allele-positive subsets. Repertoires with fewer than 30,000 or more than 120,000 public chains were left out of co-occurrence clustering, as were four to six repertoires with anomalous nucleotide sharing. TCRdb's version of the immuneACCESS table is confined to in-frame rearrangements and falls short of the full clone set. An unresolved V gene accounts for under half of the shortfall where checked; the remainder is of unknown origin. The DNA was the basis for D and trimming; V, J and clone size are from that table. The sample data list roughly 63,000 clones, and roughly 73% of these were observed just once. Approximately 20% of the sample is in the top ten clones.

This clone was found a few times. There is no known antigen for this receptor. Base qualities are not at hand, and no much larger clone is one base apart. The cohort was made up of around 720 healthy bone marrow donors. At the time of sampling, all cohort members were nominally healthy, though unrecorded immune exposures were likely present. The donor tested CMV seropositive and was one of the 289 seropositive cohort members. Each donor provided a peripheral blood sample, and peripheral blood mononuclear cells were used for TCR beta sequencing. The Qiagen DNeasy Blood Extraction Kit was used to extract genomic DNA from the blood cell samples.

This receptor was taken from a woman aged 40 to 50 in good health and CMV-seropositive. The chain employs TRBV9 and TRBJ1-1, with the D gene not clear enough to name. The sequencing input was PBMCs. The encoded CDR3 is CASSVDFSPTEAFF. At the DNA level, the sequence is TGTGCCAGCAGCGTCGACTTCTCCCCCACTGAAGCTTTCTTT.